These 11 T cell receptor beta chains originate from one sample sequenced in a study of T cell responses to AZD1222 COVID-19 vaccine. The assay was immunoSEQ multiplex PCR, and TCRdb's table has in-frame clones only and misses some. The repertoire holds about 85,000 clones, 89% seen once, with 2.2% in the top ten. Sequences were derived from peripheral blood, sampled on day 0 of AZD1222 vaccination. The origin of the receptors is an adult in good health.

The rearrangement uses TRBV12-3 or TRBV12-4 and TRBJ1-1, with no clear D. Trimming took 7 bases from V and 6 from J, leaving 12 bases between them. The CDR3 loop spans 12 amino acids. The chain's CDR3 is CASTLGLAEAFF. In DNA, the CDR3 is TGTGCCAGCACTCTTGGGCTCGCTGAAGCTTTCTTT.

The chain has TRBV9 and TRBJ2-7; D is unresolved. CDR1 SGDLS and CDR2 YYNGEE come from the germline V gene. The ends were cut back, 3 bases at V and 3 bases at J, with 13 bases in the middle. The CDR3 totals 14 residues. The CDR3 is CASSETSQDYEQYF. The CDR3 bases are TGTGCCAGCAGCGAAACATCCCAGGACTACGAGCAGTACTTC.

CDR3 residues: CAWSGTGSLTDTQYF. The DNA for the CDR3 is TGTGCCTGGAGTGGGACAGGGAGTCTCACAGATACGCAGTATTTT. The chain employs TRBV30 and TRBJ2-3; 8 nucleotides align to TRBD1. With 1 base clipped from V and 2 bases from J, the junction kept 5 bases outside the gene matches. Per the germline V gene, CDR1 is GTSNPN and CDR2 is SVGIG (reference sequence). CDR3 length: 15 residues.

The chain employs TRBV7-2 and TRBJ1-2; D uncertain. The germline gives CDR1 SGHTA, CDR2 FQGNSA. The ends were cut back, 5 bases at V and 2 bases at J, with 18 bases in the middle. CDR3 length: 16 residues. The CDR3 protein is CASSPGGQTTNYGYTF. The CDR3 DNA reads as TGTGCCAGCAGCCCCGGAGGGCAGACGACGAACTATGGCTACACCTTC. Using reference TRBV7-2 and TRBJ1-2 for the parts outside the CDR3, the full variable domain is GAGVSQSPSNKVTEKGKDVELRCDPISGHTALYWYRQSLGQGLEFLIYFQGNSAPDKSGLPSDRFSAERTGGSVSTLTIQRTQQEDSAVYLCASSPGGQTTNYGYTFGSGTRLTVV.

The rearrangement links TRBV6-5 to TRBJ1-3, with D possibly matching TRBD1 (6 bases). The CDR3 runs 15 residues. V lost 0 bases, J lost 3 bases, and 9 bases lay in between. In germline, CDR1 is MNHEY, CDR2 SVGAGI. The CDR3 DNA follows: TGTGCCAGCAGTTACTCGCCAGGGGATGGAAACACCATATATTTT. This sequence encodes CASSYSPGDGNTIYF.

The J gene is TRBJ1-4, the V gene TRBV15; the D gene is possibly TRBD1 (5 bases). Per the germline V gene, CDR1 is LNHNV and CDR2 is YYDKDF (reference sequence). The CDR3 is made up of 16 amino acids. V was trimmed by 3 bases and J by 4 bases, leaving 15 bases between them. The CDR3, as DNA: TGTGCCACCAGCAGGGGCCATCGGGACGGTAATGAAAAACTGTTTTTT. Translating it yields CATSRGHRDGNEKLFF. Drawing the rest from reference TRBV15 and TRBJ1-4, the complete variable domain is DAMVIQNPRYQVTQFGKPVTLSCSQTLNHNVMYWYQQKSSQAPKLLFHYYDKDFNNEADTPDNFQSRRPNTSFCFLDIRSPGLGDTAMYLCATSRGHRDGNEKLFFGSGTQLSVL.

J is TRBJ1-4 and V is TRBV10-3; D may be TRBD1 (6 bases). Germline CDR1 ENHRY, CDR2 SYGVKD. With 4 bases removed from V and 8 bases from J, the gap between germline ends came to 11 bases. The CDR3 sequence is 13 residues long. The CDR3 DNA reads TGTGCCATCAGTGGGGGGCGTGAGGAAAAACTGTTTTTT. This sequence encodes CAISGGREEKLFF.

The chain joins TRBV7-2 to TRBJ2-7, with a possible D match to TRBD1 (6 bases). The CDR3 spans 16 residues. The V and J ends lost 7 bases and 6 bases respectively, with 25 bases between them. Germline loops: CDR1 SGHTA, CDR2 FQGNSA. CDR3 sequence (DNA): TGTGCCAGCACCCTCAGGGGCGCCGGGTTAACGCGCGAGCAGTACTTC. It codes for CASTLRGAGLTREQYF.

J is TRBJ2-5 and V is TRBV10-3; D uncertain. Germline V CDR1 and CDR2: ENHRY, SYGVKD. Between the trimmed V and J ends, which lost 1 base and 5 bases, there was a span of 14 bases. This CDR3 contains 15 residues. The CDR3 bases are TGTGCCATCAGTGAGTTGGCGGCCGGCAGTGAGACCCAGTACTTC. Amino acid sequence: CAISELAAGSETQYF.

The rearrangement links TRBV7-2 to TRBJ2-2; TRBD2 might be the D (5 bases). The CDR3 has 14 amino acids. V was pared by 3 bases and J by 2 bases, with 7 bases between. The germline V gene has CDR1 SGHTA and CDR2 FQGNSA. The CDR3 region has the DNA TGTGCCAGCAGCTTCGACTATAACACCGGGGAGCTGTTTTTT. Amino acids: CASSFDYNTGELFF.

The CDR3 coding sequence is TGTGCCAGCCGACGGGGGGCTCCGGGGGAGCAGTACTTC. Its translation: CASRRGAPGEQYF. The chain combines TRBV27 with TRBJ2-7, with D possibly TRBD2 on 7 matching bases. Germline V lookup: CDR1 MNHEY, CDR2 SMNVEV (reference sequence). The CDR3 runs 13 residues. Trimming left V 8 bases short and J 7 bases short, with 18 bases between.